One sample yielded the 9 T cell receptor beta chains listed below, sequenced in a study of blood T cell repertoires in COVID-19. Here immunoSEQ multiplex PCR was the method, and the copy in TCRdb shows in-frame clones only, minus some. The sample consists of hundreds of thousands of clones, roughly nine tenths of them appearing once. Sequencing was done on a sample of peripheral blood. The receptors here all came from a woman aged 25 to 45 with COVID-19, enrolled during active disease.

This chain joins TRBV28 and TRBJ2-2; 7 positions match TRBD1. V was clipped by 10 bases and J by 5 bases; unmatched bases: 4. There are 12 residues in the CDR3. Germline CDR1 MDHEN, CDR2 SYDVKM. The CDR3 DNA is TGTGCCATCCAGGGGGTAACCGGGGAGCTGTTTTTT. It is translated as CAIQGVTGELFF. Together with reference TRBV28 and TRBJ2-2, the CDR3 gives the full variable domain: DVKVTQSSRYLVKRTGEKVFLECVQDMDHENMFWYRQDPGLGLRLIYFSYDVKMKEKGDIPEGYSVSREKKERFSLILESASTNQTSMYLCAIQGVTGELFFGEGSRLTVL.

V is TRBV4-3 and J is TRBJ1-6, with a weak D call TRBD1 (6 bases). This CDR3 is 17 amino acids long. CDR1 and CDR2 (germline): LGHNA, YSLEER. Trimming took 4 bases from V and 7 from J, leaving 20 bases between them. CDR3 residues: CASSRNPGGSRNSPLHF. The CDR3 DNA reads as TGCGCCAGCAGCCGGAACCCTGGGGGCTCTAGGAATTCACCCCTCCACTTT.

The chain has TRBV30 and TRBJ1-5, with a possible D match to TRBD1 (5 bases). Germline lookup yields CDR1 GTSNPN and CDR2 SVGIG (reference sequence). Trimming took off 3 bases at V and 0 bases at J, with 15 bases between the two ends. The CDR3 length is 16 residues. The CDR3: CAWSFGGGDSNQPQHF. The CDR3 DNA follows: TGTGCCTGGAGCTTCGGGGGGGGAGATAGCAATCAGCCCCAGCATTTT.

The chain has TRBV12-3 or TRBV12-4 and TRBJ2-2; a weak D match, TRBD2 (5 bases). V lost 6 bases to trimming and J lost 7 bases, with 9 bases between them. The CDR3 is 12 amino acids. The CDR3: CASSRAGGELFF. Written as DNA, the CDR3 is TGTGCCAGCAGCCGTGCGGGCGGGGAGCTGTTTTTT.

CDR3 DNA: TGTGCCAGCAGCCAAGGGCTCGGGGGTGGCTATGGCTACACCTTC. Amino acid sequence: CASSQGLGGGYGYTF. The J gene is TRBJ1-2, the V gene TRBV3-1 (or the pseudogene TRBV3-2), with D perhaps TRBD1 (5 bases). Germline CDR1 reads LGHDT; CDR2 reads YNNKEL (reference sequence). The CDR3 is made up of 15 amino acids. The V gene lost 1 base and the J gene lost 4 bases, with 13 bases spanning the gap.

The V and J genes are TRBV25-1 and TRBJ1-4; D is uncertain. The CDR3 is made up of 14 amino acids. The V gene's germline CDR1 is MGHDK and CDR2 SYGVNS. Trimming took off 4 bases at V and 7 bases at J, with 13 bases between the two ends. The CDR3 bases are TGTGCCAGCAGTGCTGGGCTAAACGGTGAAAAACTGTTTTTT. Residues: CASSAGLNGEKLFF.

This clone was observed a few times. The rearrangement joins TRBV7-9 to TRBJ2-4; 9 positions agree with TRBD1. Germline V gene lookup returns CDR1 SEHNR and CDR2 FQNEAQ (reference sequence). With 9 bases clipped from V and 7 bases from J, the junction kept 7 bases outside the gene matches. This CDR3 spans 13 amino acids. This CDR3 reads CASSTGTGNIQYF. DNA of the CDR3: TGTGCCAGTTCAACCGGGACAGGGAACATTCAGTACTTC. The full variable domain, with the rest looked up from reference TRBV7-9 and TRBJ2-4, is DTGVSQNPRHKITKRGQNVTFRCDPISEHNRLYWYRQTLGQGPEFLTYFQNEAQLEKSRLLSDRFSAERPKGSFSTLEIQRTEQGDSAMYLCASSTGTGNIQYFGAGTRLSVL.

The V call is TRBV5-8, the J call TRBJ1-2; TRBD1 matches 10 bases. The CDR3 loop spans 16 amino acids. V lost 1 base, J lost 6 bases, and 9 bases stayed unmatched. Germline assignment: CDR1 SGHTS and CDR2 YDEGEE. CDR3 in amino acids: CASSLLGTGVGDGYTF. CDR3 bases: TGTGCCAGCAGCTTGCTTGGGACAGGGGTAGGCGATGGCTACACCTTC.

In DNA form, the CDR3 reads TGTGCCAGCAGCCGAAATTCGGCAGGGCCAGGATACGAGCAGTACTTC. Its translation: CASSRNSAGPGYEQYF. V and J are TRBV3-1 (or the pseudogene TRBV3-2) and TRBJ2-7; a weak D match, TRBD1 (5 bases). The V end lost 4 bases, the J end lost 4 bases, and 20 bases lay between the germline ends. This CDR3 is built from 16 residues. The V gene's germline CDR1 is LGHDT and CDR2 YNNKEL (reference sequence).